Sequencing of this T cell receptor beta chain was carried out in a study of CD8 T cells in Susac syndrome. Trimming took off 6 bases at V and 8 bases at J, with 16 bases between the two ends. The length of the CDR3 is 12 residues. Looked up from germline, CDR1 is SQVTM and CDR2 is ANQGSEA. From blood CD8+ and CD4+ T cells, the TCR beta chain was sequenced. Reverse transcription used about 0.45 to 1 ug RNA and random hexamers. TCRdb independently ran MiXCR on the immunoSEQ multiplex PCR reads; one entry per CDR3 protein. This table holds tens of thousands of distinct CDR3 sequences, about 94% found once.

The chain combines TRBV29-1 with TRBJ1-2; D is perhaps TRBD1 (5 bases). This receptor was identified in a human donor with Susac syndrome. Source material: CD4+ T cells from PBMCs. The CDR3 region has the DNA TGCAGCGTCCTCGAGGCAGGGTTCGGCTACACCTTC. This translates into CSVLEAGFGYTF. Looking up the rest from reference TRBV29-1 and TRBJ1-2 gives the full variable domain: SAVISQKPSRDICQRGTSLTIQCQVDSQVTMMFWYRQQPGQSLTLIATANQGSEATYESGFVIDKFPISRPNLTFSTLTVSNMSPEDSSIYLCSVLEAGFGYTFGSGTRLTVV.